This is a list of T cell receptor beta chains from one sample in a study of response to subunit inactivated influenza vaccine. Each CDR3 protein gets one entry after TCRdb re-called the RT-PCR reads with MiXCR. This table holds 500,000 to 550,000 distinct CDR3 sequences, around 8% found once. The sequencing used PBMCs from blood, collected around 25 months after vaccination. The receptors shown here come from a man in his fifties or sixties who received an inactivated influenza vaccine. Both conserved end residues are part of each CDR3. D genes are given only for firm matches. Only some rows state a clone size, as once, few, many or a class for expanded clones.

d_call j_call clone_size v_call cdr3_nt cdr3_aa
TRBD1 TRBJ1-1 NA TRBV10-3 TGTGCCATCAGTGAGTCGATCGGGCAGGGGGCACCACAAGCTTTCTTT CAISESIGQGAPQAFF
TRBD2 TRBJ2-1 NA TRBV29-1 TGCAGCGTTGAAGATCAGGGACTAGCTTTCAATGAGCAGTTCTTC CSVEDQGLAFNEQFF
NA TRBJ1-6 NA TRBV20-1 TGCAGTGCTAGAGCCGCGGAGGCGCAGGGGAACTCACCCCTCCACTTT CSARAAEAQGNSPLHF
NA TRBJ1-6 NA TRBV12-3/TRBV12-4 TGTGCCAGCAGTTTCGCAGGGGATTCACCCCTCCACTTT CASSFAGDSPLHF
TRBD1 TRBJ1-5 many TRBV25-1 TGTGCCAGCAGCGGAACGGGGACAGGTGATCAGCCCCAGCATTTT CASSGTGTGDQPQHF
TRBD2 TRBJ2-1 few TRBV19 TGTGCCAGTGCCCTGGGACTAGCGTCCTACAATGAGCAGTTCTTC CASALGLASYNEQFF
NA TRBJ2-1 few TRBV12-3/TRBV12-4 TGTGCCAGCAGGACCCACAGGACCGCTGGCTACAATGAGCAGTTCTTC CASRTHRTAGYNEQFF
NA TRBJ1-5 NA TRBV2 TGTGCCAGCAATTCTGGTAATCAGCCCCAGCATTTT CASNSGNQPQHF
TRBD1 TRBJ2-2 NA TRBV14 TGTGCCAGCAGCCGATCGGGACAGTTAAACACCGGGGAGCTGTTTTTT CASSRSGQLNTGELFF
TRBD2 TRBJ2-1 NA TRBV7-2 TGTGCCAGCAGCTTAGCAGCTAGCGGGAGGTCTTACAATGAGCAGTTCTTC CASSLAASGRSYNEQFF
NA TRBJ1-1 few TRBV30 TGTGCCTGGAGTGACAGGTTGAACACTGAAGCTTTCTTT CAWSDRLNTEAFF
NA TRBJ1-2 many TRBV4-1 TGCGCCAGCAGCCCGTCCATGGGTGGCTACACCTTC CASSPSMGGYTF
TRBD1 TRBJ1-2 NA TRBV3-1 TGTGCCAGCAGCCCACCTATACAGGGGGCGCGTAGTGGCTATGGCTACACCTTC CASSPPIQGARSGYGYTF
NA TRBJ2-7 many TRBV20-1 TGCAGTGCGGAATCTAGGAGCTCCTACGAGCAGTACTTC CSAESRSSYEQYF
TRBD2 TRBJ2-1 NA TRBV7-3 TGTGCCAGCAGCCCCTTGGGACTAGCGGCCTCCTACAATGAGCAGTTCTTC CASSPLGLAASYNEQFF
NA TRBJ2-7 NA TRBV6-5 TGTGCCAGCAGTTTCCGATACCGGGGAGCAAGCGACTACGAGCAGTACTTC CASSFRYRGASDYEQYF
TRBD2 TRBJ2-7 many TRBV10-3 TGTGCCATCAACAATCTAGCGGGAGGGCCTGACGAGCAGTACTTC CAINNLAGGPDEQYF
TRBD2 TRBJ2-7 NA TRBV5-1 TGCGCCAGCAGCTTGGAGGGACTAGGCGGTTACGAGCAGTACTTC CASSLEGLGGYEQYF
TRBD1 TRBJ1-2 many TRBV4-2 TGTGCCAGCAGCCAAGATGGGGCGGGACAGACCTATGGCTACACCTTC CASSQDGAGQTYGYTF
TRBD1 TRBJ2-2 few TRBV7-9 TGTGCCAGCAGAGCCGGACAGGGGGCGATCGGGGAGCTGTTTTTT CASRAGQGAIGELFF
NA TRBJ2-3 few TRBV18 TGTGCCAGCTACCAAGGGGTATTCACAGATACGCAGTATTTT CASYQGVFTDTQYF
NA TRBJ2-7 few TRBV6-1 TGTGCCAGCAGAGGTTCCGGGACTGCCAACCTCTACGAGCAGTACTTC CASRGSGTANLYEQYF
TRBD1 TRBJ2-1 few TRBV2 TGTGCCAGCAGTTGGACAGGGGAGGGTTTCTTC CASSWTGEGFF
TRBD1 TRBJ1-6 NA TRBV6-5 TGTGCCAGCAGTTATATGCGGTCTGGGACAGATAATTCACCCCTCCACTTT CASSYMRSGTDNSPLHF
NA TRBJ2-2 NA TRBV20-1 TGCAGTGCTAGAGGAACGGGCAGGGTGGTGTTTTTT CSARGTGRVVFF
NA TRBJ1-1 many TRBV29-1 TGCAGCGCCTCGGCGGCAGGCCCTGAAGCTTTCTTT CSASAAGPEAFF
NA TRBJ2-5 NA TRBV20-1 TGCAGTGCGTCCATACCGGGCCAACTGGGGGAGACCCAGTACTTC CSASIPGQLGETQYF
NA TRBJ1-5 many TRBV28 TGTGCCAGCAGTTTCGGATTCAATCAGCCCCAGCATTTT CASSFGFNQPQHF
NA TRBJ2-7 NA TRBV5-1 TGCGCCAGCAGCTACCGGGACACACTATACGAGCAGTACTTC CASSYRDTLYEQYF
TRBD2 TRBJ2-1 many TRBV7-9 TGTGCCAGCAGCTCATATGTGGGGACTAGCGTAAATGAGCAGTTCTTC CASSSYVGTSVNEQFF
TRBD2 TRBJ2-3 few TRBV29-1 TGCAGCGTTGAGCCCCAAATACGACTAGCCGGGGGGGGTACGCAGTATTTT CSVEPQIRLAGGGTQYF
NA TRBJ2-5 NA TRBV14 TGTGCCAGCAGCCTCCTCAGCGCCGAAGAGACCCAGTACTTC CASSLLSAEETQYF
TRBD2 TRBJ2-2 NA TRBV7-3 TGTGCCAGCAGCCAAGGGACTAGCGGGAGGGCCAGGGAGCTGTTTTTT CASSQGTSGRARELFF
NA TRBJ2-1 many TRBV5-1 TGCGCCAGCAGCTTGGCCAACTATCCCTACAATGAGCAGTTCTTC CASSLANYPYNEQFF
NA TRBJ2-1 few TRBV3-1 TGTGCCAGCAGCCACCGGACCCGATCCAATGAGCAGTTCTTC CASSHRTRSNEQFF
NA TRBJ1-1 many TRBV5-5 TGTGCCAGCAGCCCGCGATCCACTGAAGCTTTCTTT CASSPRSTEAFF
NA TRBJ2-5 NA TRBV18 TGTGCCAGCTCACCACCGGCTTTCGTTGGAGGTCCCCAAGAGACCCAGTACTTC CASSPPAFVGGPQETQYF
NA TRBJ2-7 NA TRBV5-8 TGTGCCAGCAGGGAAGGACTCGTTCAGTACTTC CASREGLVQYF
TRBD2 TRBJ2-7 many TRBV20-1 TGCAGTGCTAGACCCGGGACTAGCGGCTACGAGCAGTACTTC CSARPGTSGYEQYF
NA TRBJ2-2 NA TRBV3-1 TGTGCCAGCAGCCAAGATATCGGGGTGCCCGGGGAGCTGTTTTTT CASSQDIGVPGELFF
TRBD2 TRBJ2-3 NA TRBV4-3 TGCGCCAACAGCCAACATAGCGGGAACACAGATACGCAGTATTTT CANSQHSGNTDTQYF
NA TRBJ1-4 NA TRBV20-1 TGCAGTGCTAGGGAGGCCGGGATCCAAGAAAAACTGTTTTTT CSAREAGIQEKLFF